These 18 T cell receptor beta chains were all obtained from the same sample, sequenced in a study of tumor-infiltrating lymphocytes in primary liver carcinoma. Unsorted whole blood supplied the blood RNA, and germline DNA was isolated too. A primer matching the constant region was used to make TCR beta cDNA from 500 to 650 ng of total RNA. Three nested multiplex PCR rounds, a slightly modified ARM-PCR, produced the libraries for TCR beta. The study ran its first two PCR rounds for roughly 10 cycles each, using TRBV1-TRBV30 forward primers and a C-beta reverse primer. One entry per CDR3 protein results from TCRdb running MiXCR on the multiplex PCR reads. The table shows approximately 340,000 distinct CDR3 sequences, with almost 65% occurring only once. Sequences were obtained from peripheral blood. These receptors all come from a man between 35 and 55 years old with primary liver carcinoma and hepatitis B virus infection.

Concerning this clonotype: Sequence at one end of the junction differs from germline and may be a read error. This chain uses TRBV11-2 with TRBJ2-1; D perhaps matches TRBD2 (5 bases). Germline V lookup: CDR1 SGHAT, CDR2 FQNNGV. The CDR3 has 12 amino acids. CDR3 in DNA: TGTACCAGCGGCTTAGATCTGGGTGAGCAGTTCTTC. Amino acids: CTSGLDLGEQFF.

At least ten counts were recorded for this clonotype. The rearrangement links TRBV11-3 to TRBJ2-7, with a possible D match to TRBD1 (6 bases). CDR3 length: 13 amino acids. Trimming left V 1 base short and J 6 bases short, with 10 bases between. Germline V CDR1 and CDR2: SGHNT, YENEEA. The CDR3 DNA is TGTGCCAGCAGCTTAGCGACAGGTACCGAGCAGTACTTC. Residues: CASSLATGTEQYF.

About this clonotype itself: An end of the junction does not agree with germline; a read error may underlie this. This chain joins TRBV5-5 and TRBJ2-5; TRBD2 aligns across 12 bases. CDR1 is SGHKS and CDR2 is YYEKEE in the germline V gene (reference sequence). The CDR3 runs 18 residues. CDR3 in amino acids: CASSFALWTSGKEETHYF. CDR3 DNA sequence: TGTGCCAGCAGTTTCGCCCTATGGACTAGCGGGAAGGAAGAGACCCACTACTTC.

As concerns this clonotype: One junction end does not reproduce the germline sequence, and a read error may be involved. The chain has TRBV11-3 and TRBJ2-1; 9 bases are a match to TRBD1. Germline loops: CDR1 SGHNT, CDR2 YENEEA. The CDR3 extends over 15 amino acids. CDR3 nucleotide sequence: TGTACCAGCAGCTCCAGACAGGGGGTAGGCAATGAGCAGTCCTTC. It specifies CTSSSRQGVGNEQSF.

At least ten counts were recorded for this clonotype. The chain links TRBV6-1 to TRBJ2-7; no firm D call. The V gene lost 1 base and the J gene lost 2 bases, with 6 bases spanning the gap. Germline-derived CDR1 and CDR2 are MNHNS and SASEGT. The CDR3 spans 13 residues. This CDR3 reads CASSEGPTYEQYF. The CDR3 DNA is TGTGCCAGCAGTGAAGGACCAACCTACGAGCAGTACTTC.

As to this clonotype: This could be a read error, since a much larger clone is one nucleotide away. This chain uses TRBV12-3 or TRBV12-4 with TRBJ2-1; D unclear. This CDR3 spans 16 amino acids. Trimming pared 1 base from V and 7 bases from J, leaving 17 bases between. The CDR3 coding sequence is TGTGCCAGCAGTTTAGTTGGGGAAGGGCCCAGGAATGAGCAGTTCTTC. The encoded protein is CASSLVGEGPRNEQFF.

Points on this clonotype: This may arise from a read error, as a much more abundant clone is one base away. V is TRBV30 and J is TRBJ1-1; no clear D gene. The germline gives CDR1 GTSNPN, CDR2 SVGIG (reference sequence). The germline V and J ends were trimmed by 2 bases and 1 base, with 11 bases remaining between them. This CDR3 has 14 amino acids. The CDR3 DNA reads TGTGCCTGGAGTCGTCACCGGGGGAACACTGAAGCTTTCTTT. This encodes CAWSRHRGNTEAFF.

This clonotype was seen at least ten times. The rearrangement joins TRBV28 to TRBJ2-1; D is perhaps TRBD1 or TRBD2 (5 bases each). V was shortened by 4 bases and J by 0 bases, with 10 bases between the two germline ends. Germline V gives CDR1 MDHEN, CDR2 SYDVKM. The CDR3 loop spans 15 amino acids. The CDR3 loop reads CASSSPGSSYNEQFF. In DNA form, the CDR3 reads TGTGCCAGCAGTTCCCCAGGGAGCTCCTACAATGAGCAGTTCTTC.

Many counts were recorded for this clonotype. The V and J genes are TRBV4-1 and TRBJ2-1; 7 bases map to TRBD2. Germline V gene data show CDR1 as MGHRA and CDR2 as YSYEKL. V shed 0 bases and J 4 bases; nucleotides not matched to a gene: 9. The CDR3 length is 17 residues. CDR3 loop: CASSQERQTSQYNEQFF. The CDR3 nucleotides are TGCGCCAGCAGCCAAGAACGGCAGACTAGCCAATACAATGAGCAGTTCTTC.

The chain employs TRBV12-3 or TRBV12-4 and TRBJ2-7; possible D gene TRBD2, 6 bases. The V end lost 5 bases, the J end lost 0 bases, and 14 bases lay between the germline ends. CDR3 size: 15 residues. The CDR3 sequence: CASSLGTLGSYEQYF. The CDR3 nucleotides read TGTGCCAGCAGTCTCGGGACTCTGGGCTCCTACGAGCAGTACTTC.

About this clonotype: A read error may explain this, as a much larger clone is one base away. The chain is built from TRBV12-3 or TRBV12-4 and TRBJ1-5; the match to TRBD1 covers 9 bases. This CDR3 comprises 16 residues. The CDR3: CASNPAGTGINQLQHF. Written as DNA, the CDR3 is TGTGCCAGCAACCCAGCCGGGACAGGGATCAATCAGCTCCAGCATTTT.

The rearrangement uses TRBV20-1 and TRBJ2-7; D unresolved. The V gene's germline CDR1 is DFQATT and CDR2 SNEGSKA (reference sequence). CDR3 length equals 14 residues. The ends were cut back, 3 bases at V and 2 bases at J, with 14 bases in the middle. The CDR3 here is CSARGGHSTYEQYF. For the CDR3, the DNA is TGCAGTGCTAGGGGCGGTCACAGCACCTACGAGCAGTACTTC.

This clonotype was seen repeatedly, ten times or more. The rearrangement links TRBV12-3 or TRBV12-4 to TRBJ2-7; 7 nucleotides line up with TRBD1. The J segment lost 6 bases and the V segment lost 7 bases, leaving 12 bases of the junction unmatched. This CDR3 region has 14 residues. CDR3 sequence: CASTQDRYGSEQYF. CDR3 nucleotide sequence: TGTGCCAGCACCCAGGACAGGTACGGTAGCGAGCAGTACTTC.

The DNA of the CDR3 is TGTGCCAGCTCACCTTGGACCTTCTACGAGCAGTACTTC. This encodes CASSPWTFYEQYF. The J gene is TRBJ2-7, the V gene TRBV18; the D is unclear. The CDR3 contains 13 residues. With 3 bases removed from V and 3 bases from J, the gap between germline ends came to 9 bases. The germline V gene has CDR1 KGHSH and CDR2 LQKENI.

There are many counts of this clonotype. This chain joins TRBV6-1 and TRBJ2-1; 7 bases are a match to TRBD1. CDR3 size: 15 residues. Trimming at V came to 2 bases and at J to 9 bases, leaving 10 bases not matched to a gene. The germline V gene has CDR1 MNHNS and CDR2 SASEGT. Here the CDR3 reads CASSEIGRAGGEQFF. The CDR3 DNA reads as TGTGCCAGCAGTGAAATCGGCCGGGCAGGGGGTGAGCAGTTCTTC.

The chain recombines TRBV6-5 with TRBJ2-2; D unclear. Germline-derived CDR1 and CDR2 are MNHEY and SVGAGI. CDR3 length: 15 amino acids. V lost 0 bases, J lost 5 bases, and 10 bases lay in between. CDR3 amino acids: CASSYSRPITGELFF. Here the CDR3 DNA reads TGTGCCAGCAGTTACTCCCGCCCTATTACCGGGGAGCTGTTTTTT.

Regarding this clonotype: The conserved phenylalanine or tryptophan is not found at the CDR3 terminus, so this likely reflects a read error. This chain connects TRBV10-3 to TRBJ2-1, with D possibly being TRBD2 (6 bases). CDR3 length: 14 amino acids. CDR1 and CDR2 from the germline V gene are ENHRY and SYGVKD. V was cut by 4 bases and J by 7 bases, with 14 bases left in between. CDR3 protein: CAISVPSGGNEQFS. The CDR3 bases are TGTGCCATCAGTGTACCTAGTGGGGGGAATGAGCAGTTCTCC.

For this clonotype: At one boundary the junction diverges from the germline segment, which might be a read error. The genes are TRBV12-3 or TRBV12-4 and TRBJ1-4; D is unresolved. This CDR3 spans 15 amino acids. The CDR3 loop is CASSLGHRGNEELFF. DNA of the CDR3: TGTGCCAGCAGTTTAGGACATCGCGGTAATGAAGAACTGTTTTTT.